Listed below are T cell receptor beta chains from one sample, sequenced in a study of patients and donors after allogeneic stem cell transplantation. In TCRdb, the RT-PCR reads were re-called with MiXCR into one record per CDR3 protein. The table includes about a million distinct CDR3 sequences, roughly 18% detected once. Input material: blood, either unsorted or a sorted T cell fraction (not recorded which). These TCRs come from a human donor who was either an allogeneic HSCT recipient or a stem cell or donor lymphocyte infusion donor (not recorded which). It is not recorded whose cells these are; they may come from a transplant donor. Both conserved end residues are part of each CDR3. Each record gives: V gene, CDR3 length, J gene, D gene, clone size, CDR3 DNA, CDR3 protein. A D gene is named only where the DNA matches it firmly. Expanded clones get a size class; other rows say once, few or many, or leave the size out.

V gene: TRBV3-1
CDR3 length: 15
J gene: TRBJ2-1
D gene: .
clone size: .
CDR3 DNA: TGTGCCAGCAGCCAAGCAGGGACCTCGGGGAATGAGCAGTTCTTC
CDR3 protein: CASSQAGTSGNEQFF

V gene: TRBV12-3/TRBV12-4
CDR3 length: 12
J gene: TRBJ1-2
D gene: .
clone size: .
CDR3 DNA: TGTGCCAGCAGGTCCGAGTCTTATGGCTACACCTTC
CDR3 protein: CASRSESYGYTF

V gene: TRBV20-1
CDR3 length: 15
J gene: TRBJ2-1
D gene: TRBD2
clone size: .
CDR3 DNA: TGCAGTGCTAGACCTCTAGCGGGAGGATACAATGAGCAGTTCTTC
CDR3 protein: CSARPLAGGYNEQFF

V gene: TRBV5-6
CDR3 length: 16
J gene: TRBJ2-7
D gene: .
clone size: few
CDR3 DNA: TGTGCCAGCAGCTTGGGACCAGCCAAGGGTTCCTACGAGCAGTACTTC
CDR3 protein: CASSLGPAKGSYEQYF

V gene: TRBV12-3/TRBV12-4
CDR3 length: 13
J gene: TRBJ2-7
D gene: TRBD1
clone size: few
CDR3 DNA: TGTGCCAGCAGCCCGGACAGGGGTGACGAGCAGTACTTC
CDR3 protein: CASSPDRGDEQYF

V gene: TRBV4-3
CDR3 length: 16
J gene: TRBJ2-5
D gene: TRBD2
clone size: .
CDR3 DNA: TGCGCCAGCAGCCAGCTAGCGGGGGGGCCTCAAGAGACCCAGTACTTC
CDR3 protein: CASSQLAGGPQETQYF

V gene: TRBV20-1
CDR3 length: 12
J gene: TRBJ1-5
D gene: .
clone size: .
CDR3 DNA: TGCAGTGCTAGACAGGTCAATCAGCCCCAGCATTTT
CDR3 protein: CSARQVNQPQHF

V gene: TRBV11-2
CDR3 length: 14
J gene: TRBJ2-5
D gene: TRBD2
clone size: many
CDR3 DNA: TGTGCCAGCACCGAGGATCTAGCGGGAGGAAGGCGCCTCTTC
CDR3 protein: CASTEDLAGGRRLF

V gene: TRBV20-1
CDR3 length: 14
J gene: TRBJ2-7
D gene: .
clone size: few
CDR3 DNA: TGCAGTGCTAACCCCATGATACAGGGTTACGAGCAGTACTTC
CDR3 protein: CSANPMIQGYEQYF

V gene: TRBV29-1
CDR3 length: 12
J gene: TRBJ1-1
D gene: .
clone size: .
CDR3 DNA: TGCAGCGTTGAGACGAGAGGCACTGAAGCTTTCTTT
CDR3 protein: CSVETRGTEAFF

V gene: TRBV5-4
CDR3 length: 15
J gene: TRBJ2-3
D gene: TRBD2
clone size: few
CDR3 DNA: TGTGCCAGCAGCGCGACTAGCGGGGGAATTTATACGCAGTATTTT
CDR3 protein: CASSATSGGIYTQYF

V gene: TRBV4-1
CDR3 length: 15
J gene: TRBJ2-3
D gene: .
clone size: .
CDR3 DNA: TGCGCCAGCAGCCAAGATGGACTACCAGGGGATACGCAGTATTTT
CDR3 protein: CASSQDGLPGDTQYF

V gene: TRBV24-1
CDR3 length: 13
J gene: TRBJ2-1
D gene: .
clone size: .
CDR3 DNA: TGTGCCACCGGGAGACAGGGAGGGAATGAGCAGTTCTTC
CDR3 protein: CATGRQGGNEQFF

V gene: TRBV11-1
CDR3 length: 14
J gene: TRBJ1-6
D gene: .
clone size: .
CDR3 DNA: TGTGCCAGCAGCTCGAGGGGGGGGAATTCACCCCTCCACTTT
CDR3 protein: CASSSRGGNSPLHF

V gene: TRBV7-2
CDR3 length: 15
J gene: TRBJ2-1
D gene: TRBD1
clone size: few
CDR3 DNA: TGTGCCAGCAGTTTACAGGGGAACCCCTCCAATGAGCAGTTCTTC
CDR3 protein: CASSLQGNPSNEQFF

V gene: TRBV20-1
CDR3 length: 13
J gene: TRBJ2-5
D gene: .
clone size: few
CDR3 DNA: TGCAGTGCTAGACTGAACCCGGGAGAGACCCAGTACTTC
CDR3 protein: CSARLNPGETQYF

V gene: TRBV20-1
CDR3 length: 17
J gene: TRBJ1-3
D gene: .
clone size: .
CDR3 DNA: TGCAGTGCTAGAGTCCCCGGGACCTCAGCGCGAGGAAACACCATATATTTT
CDR3 protein: CSARVPGTSARGNTIYF